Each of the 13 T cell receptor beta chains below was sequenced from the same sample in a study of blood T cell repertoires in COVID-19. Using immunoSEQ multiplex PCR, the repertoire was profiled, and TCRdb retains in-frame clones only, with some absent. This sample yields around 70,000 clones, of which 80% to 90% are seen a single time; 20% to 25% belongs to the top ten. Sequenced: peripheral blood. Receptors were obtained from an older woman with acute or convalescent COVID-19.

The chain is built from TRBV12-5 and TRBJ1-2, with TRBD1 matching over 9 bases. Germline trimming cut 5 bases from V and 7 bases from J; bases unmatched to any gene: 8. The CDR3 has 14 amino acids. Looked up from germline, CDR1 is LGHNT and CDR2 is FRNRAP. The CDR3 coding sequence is TGTGCTAGTGGTCAAGACAGGGGGGGGTTTGGCTACACCTTC. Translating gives CASGQDRGGFGYTF.

CDR3 sequence: CASSKTPYNEQFF. The CDR3 DNA follows: TGTGCCAGCAGCAAAACACCGTACAATGAGCAGTTCTTC. This rearrangement joins TRBV11-3 to TRBJ2-1; D is unresolved. V gave up 5 bases and J gave up 4 bases, with 9 bases separating them. Per the germline V gene, CDR1 is SGHNT and CDR2 is YENEEA. CDR3 length: 13 residues.

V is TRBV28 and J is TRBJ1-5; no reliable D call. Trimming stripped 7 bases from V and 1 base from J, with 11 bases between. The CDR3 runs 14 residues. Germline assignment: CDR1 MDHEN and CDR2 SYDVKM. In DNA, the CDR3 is TGTGCCAGCAATGGAGGGCTGAGCAATCAGCCCCAGCATTTT. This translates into CASNGGLSNQPQHF.

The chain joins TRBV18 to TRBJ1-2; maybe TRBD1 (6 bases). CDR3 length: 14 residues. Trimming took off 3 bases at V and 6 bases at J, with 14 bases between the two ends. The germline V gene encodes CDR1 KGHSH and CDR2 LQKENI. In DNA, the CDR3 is TGTGCCAGCTCACCCGGGACACAAGTTGATGGCTACACCTTC. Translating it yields CASSPGTQVDGYTF.

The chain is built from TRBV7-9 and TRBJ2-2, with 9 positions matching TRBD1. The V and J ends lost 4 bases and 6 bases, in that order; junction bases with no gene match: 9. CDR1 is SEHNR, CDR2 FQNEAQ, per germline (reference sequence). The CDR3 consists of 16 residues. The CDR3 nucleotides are TGTGCCAGCAGCTCAACCTCGGACAGGGGCGCCGGGGAGCTGTTTTTT. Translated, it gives CASSSTSDRGAGELFF.

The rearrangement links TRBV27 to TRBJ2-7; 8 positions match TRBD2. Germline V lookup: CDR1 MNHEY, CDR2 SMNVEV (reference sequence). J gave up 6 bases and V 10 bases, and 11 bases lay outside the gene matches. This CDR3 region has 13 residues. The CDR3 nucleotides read TGTGCCACCCGGGGGGGCGGGAGCCCCGAGCAGTACTTC. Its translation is CATRGGGSPEQYF.

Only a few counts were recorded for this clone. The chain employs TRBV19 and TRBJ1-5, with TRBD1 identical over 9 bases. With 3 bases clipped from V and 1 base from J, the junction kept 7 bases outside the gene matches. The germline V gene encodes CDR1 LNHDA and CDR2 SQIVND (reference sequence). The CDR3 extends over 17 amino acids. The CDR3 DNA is TGTGCCAGTAGTATTCCGGGACAGGGTGGAAGCAATCAGCCCCAGCATTTT. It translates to CASSIPGQGGSNQPQHF.

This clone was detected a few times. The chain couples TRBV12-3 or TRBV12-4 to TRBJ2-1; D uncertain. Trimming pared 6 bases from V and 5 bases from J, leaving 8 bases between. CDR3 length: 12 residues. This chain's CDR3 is CASRSTDNEQFF. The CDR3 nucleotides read TGTGCCAGCAGGTCCACGGACAATGAGCAGTTCTTC.

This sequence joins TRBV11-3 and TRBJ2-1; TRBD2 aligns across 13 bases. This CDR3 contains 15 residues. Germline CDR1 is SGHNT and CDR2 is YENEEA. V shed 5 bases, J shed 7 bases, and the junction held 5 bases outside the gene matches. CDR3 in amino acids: CASSPGLAGVNEQFF. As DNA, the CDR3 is TGTGCCAGCAGCCCCGGACTAGCGGGAGTGAATGAGCAGTTCTTC.

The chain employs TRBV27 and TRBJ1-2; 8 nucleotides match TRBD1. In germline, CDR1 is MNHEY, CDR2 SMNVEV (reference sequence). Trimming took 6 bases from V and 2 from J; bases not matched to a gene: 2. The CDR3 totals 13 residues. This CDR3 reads CASRDRANYGYTF. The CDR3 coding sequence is TGTGCCAGCAGGGACAGGGCCAACTATGGCTACACCTTC.

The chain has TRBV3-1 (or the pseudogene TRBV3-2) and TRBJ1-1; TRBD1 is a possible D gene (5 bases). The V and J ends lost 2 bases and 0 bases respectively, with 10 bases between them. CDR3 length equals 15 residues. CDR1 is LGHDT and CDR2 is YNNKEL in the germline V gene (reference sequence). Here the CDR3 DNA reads TGTGCCAGCAGCCAACAAGGGGTTCTGAACACTGAAGCTTTCTTT. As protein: CASSQQGVLNTEAFF.

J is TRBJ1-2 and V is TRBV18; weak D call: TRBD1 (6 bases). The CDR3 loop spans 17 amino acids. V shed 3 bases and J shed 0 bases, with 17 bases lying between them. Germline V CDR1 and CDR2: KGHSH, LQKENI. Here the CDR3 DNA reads TGTGCCAGCTCACCTCGAACCCTGGACAGTCCTAACTATGGCTACACCTTC. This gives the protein CASSPRTLDSPNYGYTF.

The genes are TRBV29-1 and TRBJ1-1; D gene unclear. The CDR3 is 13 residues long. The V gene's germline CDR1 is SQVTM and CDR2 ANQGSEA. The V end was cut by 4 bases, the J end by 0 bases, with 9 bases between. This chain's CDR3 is CSVGVDMNTEAFF. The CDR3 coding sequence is TGCAGCGTTGGAGTCGACATGAACACTGAAGCTTTCTTT.